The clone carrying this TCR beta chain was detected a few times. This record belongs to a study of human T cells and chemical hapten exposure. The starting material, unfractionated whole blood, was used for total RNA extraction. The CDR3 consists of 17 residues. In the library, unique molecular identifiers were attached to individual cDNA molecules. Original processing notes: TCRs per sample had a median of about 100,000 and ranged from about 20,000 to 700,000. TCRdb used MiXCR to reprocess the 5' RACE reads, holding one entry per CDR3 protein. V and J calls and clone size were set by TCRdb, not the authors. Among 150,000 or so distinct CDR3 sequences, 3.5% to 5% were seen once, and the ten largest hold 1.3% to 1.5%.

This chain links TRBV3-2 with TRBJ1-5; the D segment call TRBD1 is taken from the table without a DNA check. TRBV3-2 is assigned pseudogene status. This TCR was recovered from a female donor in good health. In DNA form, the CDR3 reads TGTGCCAGCAGCCAAGAAGAGAGGGACAGGCCCAATCAGCCCCAGCATTTT. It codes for CASSQEERDRPNQPQHF.